One TCR beta chain is described in this entry. This sample stems from a study of blood T cell repertoires in COVID-19. In germline, CDR1 is PRHDT, CDR2 FYEKMQ (reference sequence). The CDR3 is 17 amino acids. The V segment lost 4 bases and the J segment 1 base; nucleotides outside the gene matches: 12. Using immunoSEQ multiplex PCR, the repertoire was profiled, and TCRdb retains in-frame clones only, with some absent. The sample has 150,000 to 200,000 clones, around 80% seen once; the top ten hold approximately 13%. The study assigned cohorts using participant-reported clinical history. This chain uses TRBV13 with TRBJ1-1; TRBD1 agrees at 7 bases. The sequence derives from a woman in her sixties or seventies who had recovered from COVID-19. Material: PBMCs or T cells enriched from blood (not recorded which). CDR3 protein: CASSSWGYGQANTEAFF. The CDR3 DNA is TGTGCCAGCAGCTCATGGGGCTACGGACAGGCGAACACTGAAGCTTTCTTT.